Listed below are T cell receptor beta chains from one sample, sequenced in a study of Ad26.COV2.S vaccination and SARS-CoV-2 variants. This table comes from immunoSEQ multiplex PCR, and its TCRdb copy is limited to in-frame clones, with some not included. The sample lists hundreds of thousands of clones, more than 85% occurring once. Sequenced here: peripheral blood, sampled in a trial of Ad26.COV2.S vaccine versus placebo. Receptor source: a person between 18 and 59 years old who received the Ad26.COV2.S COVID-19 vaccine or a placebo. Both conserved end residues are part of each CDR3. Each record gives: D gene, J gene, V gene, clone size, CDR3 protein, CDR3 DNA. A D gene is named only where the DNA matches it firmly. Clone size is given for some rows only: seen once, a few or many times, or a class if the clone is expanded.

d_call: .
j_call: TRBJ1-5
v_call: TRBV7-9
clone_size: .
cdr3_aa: CASSLGGLGQPQHF
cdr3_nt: TGTGCCAGCAGCTTAGGAGGTTTAGGGCAGCCCCAGCATTTT

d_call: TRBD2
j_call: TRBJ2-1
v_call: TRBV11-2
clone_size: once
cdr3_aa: CASSFRLAGGPKDEQFF
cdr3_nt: TGTGCCAGCAGCTTCAGACTAGCGGGAGGACCAAAAGATGAGCAGTTCTTC

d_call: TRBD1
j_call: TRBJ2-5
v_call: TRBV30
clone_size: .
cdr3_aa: CAWSLGTGSMIGETQYF
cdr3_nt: TGTGCCTGGAGTCTAGGGACAGGGAGCATGATAGGGGAGACCCAGTACTTC

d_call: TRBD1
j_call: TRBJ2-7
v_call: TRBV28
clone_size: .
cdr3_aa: CASSFIADRPTYYEQYF
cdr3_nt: TGTGCCAGCAGTTTTATTGCGGACAGGCCGACTTACTACGAGCAGTACTTC

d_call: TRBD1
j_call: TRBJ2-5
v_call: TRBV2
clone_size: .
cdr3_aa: CASRSDRGSSETQYF
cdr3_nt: TGTGCCAGCAGATCGGACAGGGGTTCGTCAGAGACCCAGTACTTC

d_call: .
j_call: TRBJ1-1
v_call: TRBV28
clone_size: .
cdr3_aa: CASSFEGGPPRPFF
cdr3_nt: TGTGCCAGCAGTTTTGAGGGGGGCCCACCGCGGCCTTTCTTT

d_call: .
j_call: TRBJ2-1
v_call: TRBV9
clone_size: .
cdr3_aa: CASSVEDYNEQFF
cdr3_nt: TGTGCCAGCAGCGTAGAAGACTACAATGAGCAGTTCTTC

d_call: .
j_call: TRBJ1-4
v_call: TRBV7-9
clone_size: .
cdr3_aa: CASTQTGGGEKLFF
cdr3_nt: TGTGCCAGCACCCAGACAGGCGGAGGTGAAAAACTGTTTTTT

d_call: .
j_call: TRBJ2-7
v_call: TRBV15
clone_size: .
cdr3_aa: CATSRDLPGQASYEQYF
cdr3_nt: TGTGCCACCAGCAGAGATCTGCCGGGGCAGGCTTCCTACGAGCAGTACTTC

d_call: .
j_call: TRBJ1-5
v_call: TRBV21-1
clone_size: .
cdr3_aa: CASSKVNQPQHF
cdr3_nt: TGTGCCAGCAGCAAAGTTAATCAGCCCCAGCATTTT

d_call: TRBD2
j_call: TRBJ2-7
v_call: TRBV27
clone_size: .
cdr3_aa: CASSSGGFGNEQYF
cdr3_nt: TGTGCCAGCAGCTCGGGGGGGTTTGGCAACGAGCAGTACTTC

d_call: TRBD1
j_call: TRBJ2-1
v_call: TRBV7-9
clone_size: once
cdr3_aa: CASSLGSTGANEQFF
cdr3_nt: TGTGCCAGCAGCTTAGGATCGACAGGGGCGAATGAGCAGTTCTTC

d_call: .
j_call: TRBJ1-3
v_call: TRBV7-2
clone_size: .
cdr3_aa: CASSLRMEHSGNTIYF
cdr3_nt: TGTGCCAGCAGCTTAAGGATGGAACACTCTGGAAACACCATATATTTT

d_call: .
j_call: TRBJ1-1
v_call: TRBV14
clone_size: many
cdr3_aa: CASSQELWEPNTEAFF
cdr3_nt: TGTGCCAGCAGCCAAGAGCTGTGGGAGCCGAACACTGAAGCTTTCTTT

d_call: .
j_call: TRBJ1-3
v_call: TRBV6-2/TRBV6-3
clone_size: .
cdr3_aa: CASSYDVFEGPRSGNTIYF
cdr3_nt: TGTGCCAGCAGTTACGATGTGTTTGAAGGCCCCCGCTCTGGAAACACCATATATTTT

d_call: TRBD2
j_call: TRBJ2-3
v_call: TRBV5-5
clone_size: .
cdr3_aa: CASSLGAGDTDTQYF
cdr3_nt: TGTGCCAGCAGCTTGGGAGCGGGGGATACAGATACGCAGTATTTT

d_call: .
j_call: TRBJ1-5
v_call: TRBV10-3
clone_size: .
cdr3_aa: CAISGGQGGEPQHF
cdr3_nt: TGTGCCATCAGTGGGGGGCAGGGAGGTGAGCCCCAGCATTTT

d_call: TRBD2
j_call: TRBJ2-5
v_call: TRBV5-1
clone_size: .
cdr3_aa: CASSLRFQGGEETQYF
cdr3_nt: TGCGCCAGCAGCTTGAGGTTCCAGGGAGGGGAAGAGACCCAGTACTTC

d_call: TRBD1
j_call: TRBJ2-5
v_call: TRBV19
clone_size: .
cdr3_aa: CASSMGTGAETQYF
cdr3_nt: TGTGCCAGTAGTATGGGGACAGGGGCAGAGACCCAGTACTTC

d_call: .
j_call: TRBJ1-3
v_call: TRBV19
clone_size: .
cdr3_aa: CASHKRREFSGNTIYF
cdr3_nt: TGTGCCAGTCATAAACGAAGGGAATTCTCTGGAAACACCATATATTTT

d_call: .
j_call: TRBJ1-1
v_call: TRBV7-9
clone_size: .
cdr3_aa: CASSFPSGGVTEAFF
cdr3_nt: TGTGCCAGCAGCTTTCCGTCGGGAGGGGTGACTGAAGCTTTCTTT

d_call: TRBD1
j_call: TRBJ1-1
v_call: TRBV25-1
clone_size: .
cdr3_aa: CASSDRGPEAFF
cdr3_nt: TGTGCCAGCAGTGACAGGGGGCCGGAAGCTTTCTTT

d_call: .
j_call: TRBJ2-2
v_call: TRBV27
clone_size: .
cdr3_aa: CASSLSLDRVSNTGELFF
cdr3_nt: TGTGCCAGCAGTTTATCTCTGGATAGGGTGTCGAACACCGGGGAGCTGTTTTTT

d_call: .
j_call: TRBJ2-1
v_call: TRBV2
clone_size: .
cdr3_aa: CASSEVGGRGNEQFF
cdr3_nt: TGTGCCAGCAGTGAAGTCGGGGGAAGGGGCAATGAGCAGTTCTTC

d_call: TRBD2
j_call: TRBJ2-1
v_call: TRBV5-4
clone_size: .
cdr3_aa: CASSLKAGAGYNEQFF
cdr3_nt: TGTGCCAGCAGCTTGAAGGCGGGAGCGGGTTACAATGAGCAGTTCTTC

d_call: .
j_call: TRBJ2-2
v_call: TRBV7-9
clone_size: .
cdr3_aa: CASSSDSRRTGELFF
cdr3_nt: TGTGCCAGCAGCTCAGACAGCCGGAGAACCGGGGAGCTGTTTTTT

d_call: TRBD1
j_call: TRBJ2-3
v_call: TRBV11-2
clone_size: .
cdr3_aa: CASSFRRPQGAGSTDTQYF
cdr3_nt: TGTGCCAGCAGCTTTCGTAGACCTCAGGGGGCTGGAAGCACAGATACGCAGTATTTT

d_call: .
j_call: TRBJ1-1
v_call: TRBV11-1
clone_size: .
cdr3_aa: CASSLGVKTEAFF
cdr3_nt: TGTGCCAGCAGCTTAGGGGTGAAGACTGAAGCTTTCTTT

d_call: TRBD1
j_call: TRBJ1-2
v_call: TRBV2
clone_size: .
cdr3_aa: CASVGRGSYGYTF
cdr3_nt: TGTGCCAGCGTGGGCAGGGGGTCCTATGGCTACACCTTC

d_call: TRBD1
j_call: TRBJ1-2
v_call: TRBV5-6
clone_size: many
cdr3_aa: CASSLGQGTLTF
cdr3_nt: TGTGCCAGCAGCTTGGGACAGGGTACTCTCACCTTC

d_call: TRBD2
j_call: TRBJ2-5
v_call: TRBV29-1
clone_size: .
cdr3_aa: CSGGSGRAKTQYF
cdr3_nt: TGCAGCGGTGGTAGCGGGAGGGCCAAGACCCAGTACTTC

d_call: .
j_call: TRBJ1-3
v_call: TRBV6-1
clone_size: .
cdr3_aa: CASSEWGPSGNTIYF
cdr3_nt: TGTGCCAGCAGTGAGTGGGGCCCCTCTGGAAACACCATATATTTT

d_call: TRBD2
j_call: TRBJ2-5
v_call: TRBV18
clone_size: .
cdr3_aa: CASSRPGTKQETQYF
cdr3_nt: TGTGCCAGCTCACGACCCGGGACTAAACAAGAGACCCAGTACTTC

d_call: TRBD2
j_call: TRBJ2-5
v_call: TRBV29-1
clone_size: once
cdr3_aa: CSVDRGGETQYF
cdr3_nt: TGCAGCGTTGATCGCGGGGGAGAGACCCAGTACTTC

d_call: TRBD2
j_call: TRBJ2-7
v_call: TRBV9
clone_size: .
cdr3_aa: CASSPGTSGIYEQYF
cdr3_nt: TGTGCCAGCAGCCCCGGGACTAGCGGGATTTACGAGCAGTACTTC

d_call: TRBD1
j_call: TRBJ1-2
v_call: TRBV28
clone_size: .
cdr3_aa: CASSLYRGDGYTF
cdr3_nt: TGTGCCAGCAGTTTATACAGGGGGGATGGCTACACCTTC

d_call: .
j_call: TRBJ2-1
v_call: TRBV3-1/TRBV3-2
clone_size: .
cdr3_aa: CASSQELRSNNEQFF
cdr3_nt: TGTGCCAGCAGCCAAGAGCTCAGATCCAACAATGAGCAGTTCTTC

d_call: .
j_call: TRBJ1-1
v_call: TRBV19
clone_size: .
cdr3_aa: CASRDRAEGFGSEAFF
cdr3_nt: TGTGCCAGTAGAGACCGGGCCGAGGGGTTTGGCTCTGAAGCTTTCTTT

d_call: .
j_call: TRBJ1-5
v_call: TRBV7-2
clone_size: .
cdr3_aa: CASSQNNQPQHF
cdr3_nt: TGTGCCAGCAGCCAAAACAATCAGCCCCAGCATTTT

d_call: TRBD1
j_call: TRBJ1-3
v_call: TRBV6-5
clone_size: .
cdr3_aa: CASSDGTGTRNTIYF
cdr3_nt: TGTGCCAGCAGCGACGGGACAGGGACGAGAAACACCATATATTTT

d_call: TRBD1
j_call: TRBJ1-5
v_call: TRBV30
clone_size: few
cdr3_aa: CAWRSTKGAGGNQPQHF
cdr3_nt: TGTGCCTGGAGATCTACTAAGGGGGCAGGGGGCAATCAGCCCCAGCATTTT

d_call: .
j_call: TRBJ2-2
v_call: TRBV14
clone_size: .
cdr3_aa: CASSQDKGFRGNTGELFF
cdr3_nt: TGTGCCAGCAGCCAAGATAAAGGATTCAGGGGGAACACCGGGGAGCTGTTTTTT

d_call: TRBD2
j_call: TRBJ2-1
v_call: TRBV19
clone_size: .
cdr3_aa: CASRRLAGGPDEQFF
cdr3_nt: TGTGCCAGTAGGCGACTAGCGGGAGGGCCGGATGAGCAGTTCTTC

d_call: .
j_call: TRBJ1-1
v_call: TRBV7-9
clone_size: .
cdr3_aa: CASSLGAGVWDTEAFF
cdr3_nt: TGTGCCAGCAGCTTAGGGGCAGGGGTATGGGACACTGAAGCTTTCTTT

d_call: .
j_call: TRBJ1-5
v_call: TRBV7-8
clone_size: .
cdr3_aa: CASSLAGGNNQPQHF
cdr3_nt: TGTGCCAGCAGCTTAGCGGGGGGCAACAATCAGCCCCAGCATTTT